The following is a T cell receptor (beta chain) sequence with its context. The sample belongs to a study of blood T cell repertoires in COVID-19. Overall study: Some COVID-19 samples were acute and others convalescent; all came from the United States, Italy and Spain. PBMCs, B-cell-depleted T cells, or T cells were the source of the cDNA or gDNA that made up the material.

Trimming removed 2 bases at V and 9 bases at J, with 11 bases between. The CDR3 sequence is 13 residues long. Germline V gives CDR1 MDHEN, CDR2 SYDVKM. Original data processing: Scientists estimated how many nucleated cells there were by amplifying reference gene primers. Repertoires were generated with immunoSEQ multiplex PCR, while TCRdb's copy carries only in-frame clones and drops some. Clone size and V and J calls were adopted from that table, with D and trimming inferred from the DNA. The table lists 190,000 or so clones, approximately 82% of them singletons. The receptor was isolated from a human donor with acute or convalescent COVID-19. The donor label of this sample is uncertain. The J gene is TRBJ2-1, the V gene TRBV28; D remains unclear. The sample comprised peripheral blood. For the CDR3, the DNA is TGTGCCAGCAGTTTACATCTAGGTGGTGAGCAGTTCTTC. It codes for CASSLHLGGEQFF.